These 5 T cell receptor beta chains were sequenced from one sample in a study of T-cell reconstitution after alpha-beta-depleted transplantation in children. This sample's TCRbeta library carried unique molecular identifier barcodes. TCRdb redid the calling of the PCR reads with MiXCR, one entry per CDR3 protein. Of about 420,000 distinct CDR3 sequences in the sample, approximately 10% were seen once. The input for sequencing was PBMCs from the stem cell graft donor, taken from the stem cell graft. The source of these receptors is a human donor who donated a stem cell graft to a child with acute myeloid leukemia.

In its sample, this clonotype was seen a few times. The chain uses TRBV5-4 and TRBJ2-7; no definite D call. Trimming removed 4 bases from V and 0 bases from J, with 11 bases in between. Germline CDR1 reads SGHNT; CDR2 reads YYREEE (reference sequence). The CDR3 spans 14 residues. Here the CDR3 reads CASSPDGRSYEQYF. CDR3 bases: TGTGCCAGCAGCCCCGACGGGCGCTCCTACGAGCAGTACTTC.

At least ten counts were recorded for this clonotype. In DNA, the CDR3 is TGTGCCAGCAGCCAAACTAGCGGGGGCTACAATGAGCAGTTCTTC. Protein sequence: CASSQTSGGYNEQFF. The V gene is TRBV3-1, the J gene TRBJ2-1, with 11 nucleotides matching TRBD2. The CDR3 extends over 15 amino acids. Trimming took 2 bases from V and 3 from J; bases not matched to a gene: 0. Germline CDR1 LGHDT, CDR2 YNNKEL (reference sequence).

This clonotype was detected many times. The chain links TRBV20-1 to TRBJ2-3; no definite D call. CDR1 and CDR2 (germline): DFQATT, SNEGSKA (reference sequence). The CDR3 spans 14 residues. The ends were cut back, 0 bases at V and 4 bases at J, with 11 bases in the middle. The CDR3 spells CSARDLASPDTQYF. The CDR3 nucleotides read TGCAGTGCTAGAGATCTGGCCTCGCCAGATACGCAGTATTTT.

This sequence joins TRBV2 and TRBJ2-3; D is undetermined. With 2 bases removed from V and 1 base from J, the gap between germline ends came to 10 bases. Germline CDR1 and CDR2: SNHLY and FYNNEI. The CDR3 totals 15 residues. The DNA of the CDR3 is TGTGCCAGCAGTGAACTGCCAGTCGGCACAGATACGCAGTATTTT. It is translated as CASSELPVGTDTQYF.

The genes are TRBV20-1 and TRBJ2-5; TRBD2 aligns across 11 bases. Germline lookup yields CDR1 DFQATT and CDR2 SNEGSKA (reference sequence). This CDR3 has 14 residues. V lost 5 bases and J lost 2; bases outside the gene matches: 4. The CDR3 spells CSAYSSGRQETQYF. CDR3 nucleotides: TGCAGTGCTTACTCTAGCGGGAGGCAAGAGACCCAGTACTTC.